The 9 T cell receptor beta chains below all came from one sample that was sequenced in a study of OX40 agonist ivuxolimab in advanced cancers. Libraries were constructed by the immunoSEQ multiplex PCR assay. What TCRdb holds here is the immuneACCESS table cut down to in-frame rearrangements. Part of the clones is not present; checked against another copy, under half of the missing clones reflect an unresolved V gene, and the others are unexplained. In all, the sample holds roughly 49,000 clones, and around 80% of those were seen once. The ten top clones hold around 1.6% of the sample. The sample consisted of CD4+ or CD8+ T cells sorted from blood, taken in a trial of the OX40 agonist ivuxolimab. The receptor source for this set is an adult with an advanced solid tumor such as melanoma, head and neck, liver or kidney cancer.

The chain employs TRBV9 and TRBJ2-7; tentatively, D is TRBD2 (6 bases). The ends were cut back, 0 bases at V and 2 bases at J, with 12 bases in the middle. Germline CDR1 and CDR2: SGDLS and YYNGEE. The CDR3 is made up of 15 amino acids. The chain's CDR3 is CASSVEGGRAYEQYF. The CDR3 DNA sequence: TGTGCCAGCAGCGTAGAGGGAGGCCGAGCCTACGAGCAGTACTTC.

Concerning this clone itself: Germline and junction disagree at one end, which may indicate a read error. The genes are TRBV2 and TRBJ2-7; D gene unclear. The germline gives CDR1 SNHLY, CDR2 FYNNEI. The CDR3 is 13 amino acids. CDR3: CVSSEYTSYEQYF. CDR3 DNA: TGTGTCAGCAGTGAGTACACCTCCTACGAGCAGTACTTC.

This chain connects TRBV28 to TRBJ1-4; D may be TRBD1 (5 bases). CDR1 and CDR2 from the germline V gene are MDHEN and SYDVKM. This CDR3 comprises 18 residues. V was cut by 1 base and J by 7 bases, with 22 bases left in between. CDR3 bases: TGTGCCAGCAGTTTATCCGGGACTGGGCTGGCTTTAGGTGAAAAACTGTTTTTT. Encoded protein: CASSLSGTGLALGEKLFF.

The rearrangement joins TRBV7-2 to TRBJ1-5; D ambiguous. Trimming left V 3 bases short and J 4 bases short, with 4 bases between. Germline CDR1 SGHTA, CDR2 FQGNSA. The length of the CDR3 is 12 residues. The CDR3 region has the DNA TGTGCCAGCAGCTTTGCAAATCAGCCCCAGCATTTT. This translates into CASSFANQPQHF.

The V gene is TRBV21-1, the J gene TRBJ1-5; the table names TRBD1, a call not compared with the DNA. TRBV21-1 is a pseudogene locus. The CDR3 loop spans 20 amino acids. The CDR3 DNA is TGTGCCAGCAGCAATAAGTCAGGGGCGCTTCTATTCCCGGTGAAACAGCCCCAGCATTTT. Translating gives CASSNKSGALLFPVKQPQHF.

The V gene is TRBV19, the J gene TRBJ2-7; D possibly corresponds to TRBD2 (6 bases). V lost 3 bases and J 0 bases, leaving 12 bases between the germline ends. CDR1 and CDR2 from the germline V gene are LNHDA and SQIVND (reference sequence). The CDR3 totals 15 residues. In DNA form, the CDR3 reads TGTGCCAGTAGTATGTCGAGGAGGGGCTCCTACGAGCAGTACTTC. Amino acids: CASSMSRRGSYEQYF.

This sequence joins TRBV13 and TRBJ2-7; 11 nucleotides match TRBD1. The V and J ends lost 5 bases and 5 bases, in that order; junction bases with no gene match: 8. The CDR3 is 15 amino acids. The germline gives CDR1 PRHDT, CDR2 FYEKMQ (reference sequence). Written as DNA, the CDR3 is TGTGCCAGCAGCGCCCGGACAGGGGGCGGCGACGAGCAGTACTTC. This codes for CASSARTGGGDEQYF. The full variable domain, with the rest looked up from reference TRBV13 and TRBJ2-7, is AAGVIQSPRHLIKEKRETATLKCYPIPRHDTVYWYQQGPGQDPQFLISFYEKMQSDKGSIPDRFSAQQFSDYHSELNMSSLELGDSALYFCASSARTGGGDEQYFGPGTRLTVT.

This clone was observed a handful of times. The V gene is TRBV19, the J gene TRBJ1-5, with no clear D. The germline V gene encodes CDR1 LNHDA and CDR2 SQIVND (reference sequence). The CDR3 runs 14 residues. V lost 1 base to trimming and J lost 5 bases, with 9 bases between them. The CDR3 reads CASSIGGWDQPQHF. The CDR3 DNA sequence: TGTGCCAGTAGTATAGGAGGTTGGGATCAGCCCCAGCATTTT.

The gene calls are TRBV19 and TRBJ2-1; 7 nucleotides match TRBD2. V trimming: 3 bases; J trimming: 6 bases; junction bases outside the gene matches: 5. Germline loops: CDR1 LNHDA, CDR2 SQIVND (reference sequence). The CDR3 consists of 14 residues. CDR3 sequence reads: CASSIRGTTNEQFF. The CDR3 nucleotides are TGTGCCAGTAGTATCCGCGGGACTACCAATGAGCAGTTCTTC. The full variable domain, rest sourced from reference TRBV19 and TRBJ2-1, is DGGITQSPKYLFRKEGQNVTLSCEQNLNHDAMYWYRQDPGQGLRLIYYSQIVNDFQKGDIAEGYSVSREKKESFPLTVTSAQKNPTAFYLCASSIRGTTNEQFFGPGTRLTVL.